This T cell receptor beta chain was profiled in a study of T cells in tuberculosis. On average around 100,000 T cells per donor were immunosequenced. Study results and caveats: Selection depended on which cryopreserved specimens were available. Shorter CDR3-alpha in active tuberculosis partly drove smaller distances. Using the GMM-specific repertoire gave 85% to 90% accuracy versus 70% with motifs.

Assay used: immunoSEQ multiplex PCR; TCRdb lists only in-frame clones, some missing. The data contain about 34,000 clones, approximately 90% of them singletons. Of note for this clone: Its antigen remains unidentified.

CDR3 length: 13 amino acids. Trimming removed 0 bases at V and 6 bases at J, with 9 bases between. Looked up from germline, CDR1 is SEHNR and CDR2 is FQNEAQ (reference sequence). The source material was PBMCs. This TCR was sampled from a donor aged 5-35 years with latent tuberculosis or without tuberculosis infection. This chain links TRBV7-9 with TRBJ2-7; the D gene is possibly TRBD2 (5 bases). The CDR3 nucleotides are TGTGCCAGCAGCTTAGCCCTCGAGGGCGAGCAGTACTTC. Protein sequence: CASSLALEGEQYF.